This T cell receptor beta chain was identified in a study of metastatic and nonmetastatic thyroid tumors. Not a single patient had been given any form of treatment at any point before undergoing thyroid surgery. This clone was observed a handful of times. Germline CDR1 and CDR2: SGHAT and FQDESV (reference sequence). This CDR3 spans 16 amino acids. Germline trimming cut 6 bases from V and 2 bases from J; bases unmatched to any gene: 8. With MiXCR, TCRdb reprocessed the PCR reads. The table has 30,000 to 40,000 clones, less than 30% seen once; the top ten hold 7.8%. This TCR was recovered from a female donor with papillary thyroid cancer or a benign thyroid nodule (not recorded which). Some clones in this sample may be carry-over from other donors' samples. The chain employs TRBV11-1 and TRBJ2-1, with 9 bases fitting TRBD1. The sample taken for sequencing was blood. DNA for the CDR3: TGTGCCAGCAGTATTACAGGGGGCAGCACCTACAATGAGCAGTTCTTC. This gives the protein CASSITGGSTYNEQFF.